These 15 T cell receptor beta chains were all obtained from the same sample, sequenced in a study of cytomegalovirus exposure and HLA in healthy donors (dated by TCRdb to 2016 to 2017). Library preparation employed the immunoSEQ multiplex PCR assay. For the multiplex PCR, a mixture combining 60 forward primers for TCR Vbeta segments and 13 reverse primers for TCR Jbeta segments was used. TCRdb's version of the immuneACCESS table is confined to in-frame rearrangements and falls short of the full clone set. An unresolved V gene accounts for under half of the shortfall where checked; the remainder is of unknown origin. For this sample there are hundreds of thousands of clones; around 66% appear just once. The ten biggest clones cover 2% to 2.5% of the sample. Specimen: PBMCs. These receptors came from a female donor in good health and CMV-seronegative.

CDR3 protein: CAWSPGLAGDLRFF. For the CDR3, the DNA is TGTGCCTGGAGTCCGGGACTAGCGGGAGATCTTCGGTTCTTC. This sequence joins TRBV30 and TRBJ2-1, with 14 bases matching TRBD2. Germline assignment: CDR1 GTSNPN and CDR2 SVGIG (reference sequence). The CDR3 consists of 14 residues. V was pared by 2 bases and J by 15 bases, with 9 bases of the junction left unmatched.

V gene TRBV30 combines with J gene TRBJ1-1; D is undetermined. There are 14 residues in the CDR3. Germline V gene sequence: CDR1 GTSNPN, CDR2 SVGIG (reference sequence). The V end was cut by 5 bases, the J end by 0 bases, with 13 bases between. The CDR3 DNA follows: TGTGCCTGGCGAACGATCGGGATGAACACTGAAGCTTTCTTT. This gives the protein CAWRTIGMNTEAFF.

The sample holds a few counts of this clone. This chain links TRBV6-1 with TRBJ2-1; TRBD1 agrees at 8 bases. Trimming removed 11 bases from V and 9 bases from J; junction bases left unmatched: 15. CDR1 is MNHNS and CDR2 is SASEGT in the germline V gene. The length of the CDR3 is 14 residues. The CDR3 spells CAGHPGQGAAEQFF. CDR3 DNA: TGTGCCGGACACCCCGGACAGGGAGCTGCTGAGCAGTTCTTC.

V usage is TRBV25-1 and J usage is TRBJ2-1, with 9 nucleotides matching TRBD2. V lost 6 bases to trimming and J lost 5 bases; unmatched junction nucleotides: 2. The CDR3 has 13 residues. Germline CDR1 is MGHDK and CDR2 is SYGVNS. CDR3 in DNA: TGTGCCAGCAGATTAGCGGGAGACAATGAGCAGTTCTTC. Translation gives CASRLAGDNEQFF.

This clone was found a few times. This CDR3 is also generated by other DNA sequences in the sample. The rearrangement joins TRBV30 to TRBJ1-5; the D is unclear. Trimming removed 3 bases at V and 0 bases at J, with 6 bases between. Germline CDR1 GTSNPN, CDR2 SVGIG (reference sequence). The CDR3 extends over 13 amino acids. The CDR3 nucleotides are TGTGCCTGGAGCTCCGGTAGCAATCAGCCCCAGCATTTT. The encoded protein is CAWSSGSNQPQHF.

V gene TRBV11-2 combines with J gene TRBJ1-5, with D hard to call. Trimming removed 5 bases at V and 3 bases at J, with 8 bases between. Germline assignment: CDR1 SGHAT and CDR2 FQNNGV. The CDR3 loop spans 13 amino acids. CDR3 residues: CASSLGHNQPQHF. For the CDR3, the DNA is TGTGCCAGCAGCCTGGGCCACAATCAGCCCCAGCATTTT. The whole variable domain, filled in from reference TRBV11-2 and TRBJ1-5, reads EAGVAQSPRYKIIEKRQSVAFWCNPISGHATLYWYQQILGQGPKLLIQFQNNGVVDDSQLPKDRFSAERLKGVDSTLKIQPAKLEDSAVYLCASSLGHNQPQHFGDGTRLSIL.

The sample holds one count of this clone. V and J are TRBV11-2 and TRBJ2-5; unclear D gene. CDR1 is SGHAT and CDR2 is FQNNGV in the germline V gene. The CDR3 is made up of 13 amino acids. V was shortened by 0 bases and J by 2 bases, with 4 bases between the two germline ends. The CDR3 coding sequence is TGTGCCAGCAGCTTAGACAGGCAAGAGACCCAGTACTTC. Translated: CASSLDRQETQYF.

The chain employs TRBV29-1 and TRBJ2-7; no clear D gene. Germline CDR1 reads SQVTM; CDR2 reads ANQGSEA. V was trimmed by 0 bases and J by 5 bases, leaving 8 bases between them. This CDR3 contains 12 residues. The CDR3 DNA is TGCAGCGTTGAAGATTCGGTAAACGAGCAGTACTTC. Its translation is CSVEDSVNEQYF.

The rearrangement uses TRBV14 and TRBJ1-2, with TRBD1 as a possible D gene (6 bases). V was cut by 5 bases and J by 5 bases, with 12 bases left in between. The CDR3 extends over 13 amino acids. The germline CDR1 and CDR2 sequences are SGHDN and FVKESK. CDR3 loop: CASSVGQTYGYTF. CDR3 bases: TGTGCCAGCAGCGTCGGACAGACTTATGGCTACACCTTC. Based on the CDR3 plus reference TRBV14 and TRBJ1-2, the full variable domain is EAGVTQFPSHSVIEKGQTVTLRCDPISGHDNLYWYRRVMGKEIKFLLHFVKESKQDESGMPNNRFLAERTGGTYSTLKVQPAELEDSGVYFCASSVGQTYGYTFGSGTRLTVV.

The chain carries TRBV19 and TRBJ2-6, with a tentative D call TRBD2 (6 bases). The germline V and J ends were trimmed by 6 bases and 0 bases, with 12 bases remaining between them. The CDR3 is made up of 16 amino acids. Germline V gene sequence: CDR1 LNHDA, CDR2 SQIVND (reference sequence). The CDR3 nucleotides are TGTGCCAGTAGCCCCGAGCGGGTCTCTGGGGCCAACGTCCTGACTTTC. Its translation is CASSPERVSGANVLTF.

The genes are TRBV28 and TRBJ1-2; maybe TRBD1 (6 bases). CDR1 and CDR2 (germline): MDHEN, SYDVKM. The length of the CDR3 is 15 residues. Trimming removed 2 bases from V and 4 bases from J, with 14 bases in between. CDR3 DNA: TGTGCCAGCAGTTTAAGGTGGGCACAGGGCTATGGCTACACCTTC. Protein: CASSLRWAQGYGYTF.

V and J are TRBV30 and TRBJ1-2; TRBD1 matches 7 bases. Per germline, CDR1 GTSNPN and CDR2 SVGIG (reference sequence). V shed 8 bases and J 6 bases; nucleotides not matched to a gene: 12. The CDR3 sequence is 13 residues long. The DNA for the CDR3 is TGTGCCCGTCGTCCTGCAGGGGGAGATGGCTACACCTTC. Protein sequence: CARRPAGGDGYTF.

The genes are TRBV7-6 and TRBJ2-1; TRBD1 is a possible D gene (5 bases). The CDR3 runs 15 residues. Germline V gene sequence: CDR1 SGHVS, CDR2 FNYEAQ. V was shortened by 1 base and J by 7 bases, with 14 bases between the two germline ends. The CDR3 bases are TGTGCCAGCAGCTTAGTGGGCAGGGCGTGGAATGAGCAGTTCTTC. It is translated as CASSLVGRAWNEQFF.

V gene TRBV7-2 combines with J gene TRBJ1-4, with a tentative D call TRBD1 (6 bases). Per germline, CDR1 SGHTA and CDR2 FQGNSA. Between the trimmed V and J ends, which lost 5 bases and 8 bases, there was a span of 15 bases. The CDR3 consists of 14 residues. This CDR3 reads CASSEGGRGEKLFF. As DNA, the CDR3 is TGTGCCAGCAGCGAGGGGGGGAGAGGAGAAAAACTGTTTTTT.

This rearrangement joins TRBV11-2 to TRBJ2-2; D unresolved. Trimming took 5 bases from V and 0 from J, leaving 10 bases between them. This CDR3 has 15 residues. Germline loops: CDR1 SGHAT, CDR2 FQNNGV. As DNA, the CDR3 is TGTGCCAGCAGCCTCTACCTCACGAACACCGGGGAGCTGTTTTTT. It is translated as CASSLYLTNTGELFF.